Listed below are T cell receptor beta chains from one sample, sequenced in a study of Ad26.COV2.S vaccination and SARS-CoV-2 variants. The assay was immunoSEQ multiplex PCR, and TCRdb's table has in-frame clones only and misses some. The table lists over 350,000 clones, less than 90% of them singletons. This sample comprised peripheral blood, obtained in a trial of Ad26.COV2.S vaccine versus placebo. These receptors all stem from a person between 18 and 59 years old who received the Ad26.COV2.S COVID-19 vaccine or a placebo. CDR3s include the opening cysteine and the closing phenylalanine or tryptophan. A D gene is named only where the DNA matches it firmly. Not every row has a clone size; where given, it reads once, few, many or a size class.

d_gene	v_gene	abundance	j_gene	CDR3aa	CDR3nt
.	TRBV29-1	once	TRBJ2-3	CSVDLGRGTDTQYF	TGCAGCGTTGACTTGGGACGGGGCACAGATACGCAGTATTTT
TRBD1	TRBV29-1	.	TRBJ2-1	CSVGQGTTSYNEQFF	TGCAGCGTTGGACAGGGAACCACGTCCTACAATGAGCAGTTCTTC
.	TRBV6-5	.	TRBJ2-2	CASRYGLNTGELFF	TGTGCCAGCAGATACGGACTTAACACCGGGGAGCTGTTTTTT
TRBD2	TRBV7-9	.	TRBJ2-1	CASSSSGGGARQFF	TGTGCCAGCAGCTCGTCTGGCGGGGGGGCAAGGCAGTTCTTC
.	TRBV21-1	.	TRBJ2-7	CASPDRTLDSSEQYF	TGTGCCAGCCCCGACCGGACCTTGGACAGTAGCGAGCAGTACTTC
TRBD1	TRBV4-1	.	TRBJ2-2	CASRRTGDTGELFF	TGCGCCAGCAGACGGACAGGGGACACCGGGGAGCTGTTTTTT
.	TRBV4-1	.	TRBJ1-3	CASSSAPGNTIYF	TGCGCCAGCAGCTCGGCGCCTGGAAACACCATATATTTT
TRBD2	TRBV6-5	.	TRBJ2-5	CASSLAGGSLLVQYF	TGTGCCAGCAGCTTAGCGGGGGGGTCTTTACTGGTCCAGTACTTC
.	TRBV5-4	.	TRBJ1-4	CASSLRGNEKLFF	TGTGCCAGCAGCTTGAGGGGGAATGAAAAACTGTTTTTT
.	TRBV7-2	.	TRBJ1-3	CASSLSGLGSGNTIYF	TGTGCCAGCAGCCTATCCGGACTAGGCTCTGGAAACACCATATATTTT
.	TRBV19	.	TRBJ1-2	CASSIARNYGYTF	TGTGCCAGTAGTATCGCGAGAAACTATGGCTACACCTTC
.	TRBV7-9	.	TRBJ2-7	CASSLDAWPIVSYEQYF	TGTGCCAGCAGCTTAGATGCGTGGCCAATTGTCTCCTACGAGCAGTACTTC
.	TRBV7-2	.	TRBJ2-5	CASSLVSDQETQYF	TGTGCCAGCAGCTTAGTGTCGGACCAAGAGACCCAGTACTTC
.	TRBV10-1	.	TRBJ2-3	CASSGQTANTDTQYF	TGCGCCAGCAGTGGACAGACAGCTAACACAGATACGCAGTATTTT
TRBD1	TRBV19	.	TRBJ1-5	CASRRPLTGVGNQPQHF	TGTGCCAGTAGACGACCCCTCACAGGGGTGGGCAATCAGCCCCAGCATTTT
.	TRBV11-3	.	TRBJ2-2	CASSGSEELFF	TGTGCCAGCAGCGGTTCCGAGGAGCTGTTTTTT
.	TRBV5-1	.	TRBJ1-4	CASSDHRYGSEKLFF	TGCGCCAGCAGCGATCATAGGTACGGCAGTGAAAAACTGTTTTTT
TRBD2	TRBV7-2	.	TRBJ2-5	CASSDSGGAGETQYF	TGTGCCAGCAGCGATAGCGGGGGGGCCGGAGAGACCCAGTACTTC
.	TRBV18	.	TRBJ1-1	CASSPSDRYTEAFF	TGTGCCAGCTCACCTTCGGACAGATACACTGAAGCTTTCTTT
TRBD2	TRBV13	.	TRBJ2-1	CASSPGLAAYNEQFF	TGTGCCAGCAGCCCGGGACTAGCGGCCTACAATGAGCAGTTCTTC
.	TRBV7-2	.	TRBJ1-1	CASSLGLGGTEAFF	TGTGCCAGCAGCTTAGGACTCGGGGGCACTGAAGCTTTCTTT
.	TRBV6-6	.	TRBJ2-2	CASSLQRVNTGELFF	TGTGCCAGCAGTTTGCAACGGGTTAACACCGGGGAGCTGTTTTTT
.	TRBV4-1	.	TRBJ1-1	CASSQDGGNTEAFF	TGCGCCAGCAGCCAAGATGGGGGGAACACTGAAGCTTTCTTT
.	TRBV18	.	TRBJ2-2	CASSPPGGSGELFF	TGTGCCAGCTCACCACCGGGCGGGTCCGGGGAGCTGTTTTTT
.	TRBV30	once	TRBJ2-7	CAWGRAVEQYF	TGTGCCTGGGGCAGGGCCGTCGAGCAGTACTTC
TRBD2	TRBV6-1	.	TRBJ2-2	CASSEWGGTGELFF	TGTGCCAGCAGTGAATGGGGGGGAACCGGGGAGCTGTTTTTT
.	TRBV24-1	.	TRBJ2-3	CATSDPQRPIITDTQYF	TGTGCCACCAGTGATCCCCAGCGGCCCATTATTACAGATACGCAGTATTTT
.	TRBV10-1	.	TRBJ1-1	CASQGTMNTEAFF	TGCGCCAGCCAGGGGACAATGAACACTGAAGCTTTCTTT
.	TRBV6-1	few	TRBJ2-1	CASSKTAHEQFF	TGTGCCAGCAGCAAGACAGCCCATGAGCAGTTCTTC
TRBD1	TRBV18	.	TRBJ2-5	CASSPPRGTGGQETQYF	TGTGCCAGCTCACCACCAAGGGGGACAGGGGGCCAAGAGACCCAGTACTTC
.	TRBV3-1/TRBV3-2	.	TRBJ2-5	CASSRGITSGETQYF	TGTGCCAGCAGCCGGGGAATCACAAGCGGAGAGACCCAGTACTTC
TRBD1	TRBV5-4	.	TRBJ1-4	CASGTGREKLFF	TGTGCCAGCGGGACAGGGAGGGAAAAACTGTTTTTT
.	TRBV25-1	once	TRBJ1-1	CASSVGTEAFF	TGTGCCAGCAGTGTCGGGACTGAAGCTTTCTTT
.	TRBV13	.	TRBJ1-4	CASSLNRANEKLFF	TGTGCCAGCAGCTTAAACAGGGCGAATGAAAAACTGTTTTTT
.	TRBV4-1	.	TRBJ1-2	CASSQPRTGRSRGYTF	TGCGCCAGCAGCCAACCTAGAACAGGGCGATCTCGAGGCTACACCTTC
.	TRBV7-2	.	TRBJ1-4	CASSLGGGQGEKLFF	TGTGCCAGCAGCTTAGGTGGGGGGCAGGGGGAAAAACTGTTTTTT
TRBD1	TRBV11-2	few	TRBJ2-5	CASSLGDRVEETQYF	TGTGCCAGCAGCTTAGGGGACAGGGTAGAAGAGACCCAGTACTTC
TRBD1	TRBV27	.	TRBJ1-1	CASRTGGLGTEAFF	TGTGCCAGCCGGACAGGGGGCCTGGGCACTGAAGCTTTCTTT
TRBD2	TRBV7-8	.	TRBJ2-7	CASSLGQGGYEQYF	TGTGCCAGCAGCTTAGGGCAGGGAGGGTACGAGCAGTACTTC
.	TRBV13	.	TRBJ2-2	CASSSVGWRRVTGELFF	TGTGCCAGCAGTTCCGTTGGATGGCGGAGGGTGACCGGGGAGCTGTTTTTT
.	TRBV6-2/TRBV6-3	.	TRBJ1-1	CASSYSKNTEAFF	TGTGCCAGCAGTTATTCAAAGAACACTGAAGCTTTCTTT
.	TRBV5-6	once	TRBJ1-5	CASSRGQDQPQHF	TGTGCCAGCAGCCGAGGGCAGGATCAGCCCCAGCATTTT
TRBD2	TRBV10-1	.	TRBJ2-3	CASSASGVLDTQYF	TGCGCCAGCAGCGCTAGCGGGGTCTTAGATACGCAGTATTTT
.	TRBV7-9	.	TRBJ2-7	CASSLAHLYEQYF	TGTGCCAGCAGCTTAGCCCACCTTTACGAGCAGTACTTC
TRBD1	TRBV27	once	TRBJ2-7	CASSADRGFNEQYF	TGTGCCAGCAGTGCGGACAGGGGGTTTAACGAGCAGTACTTC
.	TRBV27	.	TRBJ1-2	CASRETGPGYGYTF	TGTGCCAGCAGGGAGACGGGCCCGGGGTATGGCTACACCTTC
.	TRBV14	.	TRBJ2-1	CASSLAGLNEQFF	TGTGCCAGCAGCCTCGCGGGTCTCAATGAGCAGTTCTTC
.	TRBV6-5	.	TRBJ1-2	CASSYSRNPAWGYTF	TGTGCCAGCAGTTACTCGAGAAATCCGGCGTGGGGCTACACCTTC
.	TRBV24-1	once	TRBJ1-1	CATSLEGLIPFF	TGTGCCACCAGCCTTGAGGGGCTAATCCCTTTCTTT
TRBD1	TRBV5-6	.	TRBJ1-2	CASSLPPDRVGFLYGYTF	TGTGCCAGCAGCTTGCCTCCGGACAGGGTGGGATTCCTCTATGGCTACACCTTC